This entry lists 22 T cell receptor beta chains sequenced from one sample in a study of beta chain features in type 1 diabetes. The whole isolated RNA underwent reverse transcription, so sequencing captured expressed TCRB transcripts. The method was immunoSEQ multiplex PCR; TCRdb's version includes in-frame clones alone and lacks a portion of them. The sample records more than 150,000 clones, around 10% being singletons. Sequencing used central memory CD4+ T cells from blood. The receptors come from a man aged 18 to 30 in good health.

Many counts were recorded for this clone. The V gene is TRBV7-8, the J gene TRBJ2-3, with D hard to call. The ends were cut back, 3 bases at V and 2 bases at J, with 18 bases in the middle. CDR1 is SGHVS, CDR2 FQNEAQ, per germline. The CDR3 sequence is 17 residues long. The CDR3 sequence is CASSFSRWALYTDTQYF. CDR3 DNA: TGTGCCAGCAGCTTTTCGAGGTGGGCTCTGTACACAGATACGCAGTATTTT.

This chain links TRBV28 with TRBJ2-3; 7 positions match TRBD2. Germline V gene data show CDR1 as MDHEN and CDR2 as SYDVKM. The CDR3 consists of 14 residues. V lost 3 bases and J lost 13; bases outside the gene matches: 13. CDR3 nucleotide sequence: TGTGCCAGCAGTTTGCGGTTCTCTAGCGGCTCAAAGTATTTT. Its translation: CASSLRFSSGSKYF.

This clone appeared a few times. Being one base from a much bigger clone, this may be a read error. The V gene is TRBV14, the J gene TRBJ2-3, with D possibly matching TRBD2 (5 bases). Trimming removed 1 base at V and 3 bases at J, with 5 bases between. The CDR3 is 13 residues long. From germline, CDR1 is SGHDN and CDR2 FVKESK. The CDR3 DNA is TGTGCCAGCAGCCAAGCGGGGACAGATACGCAGTATTTT. The encoded protein is CASSQAGTDTQYF.

The J gene is TRBJ2-1, the V gene TRBV25-1; possibly TRBD1 for D (7 bases). CDR1 is MGHDK and CDR2 is SYGVNS in the germline V gene. The ends were cut back, 4 bases at V and 6 bases at J, with 16 bases in the middle. The CDR3 loop spans 15 amino acids. The CDR3 loop reads CASSVLAGGINEQFF. The CDR3, as DNA: TGTGCCAGCAGTGTTCTGGCAGGGGGGATCAATGAGCAGTTCTTC.

This clone was counted only a few times. This rearrangement joins TRBV7-2 to TRBJ1-4; the D gene is possibly TRBD1 (5 bases). This CDR3 has 14 residues. The germline gives CDR1 SGHTA, CDR2 FQGNSA. V was cut by 3 bases and J by 7 bases, with 12 bases left in between. In nucleotides, the CDR3 is TGTGCCAGCAGCTTGGGGCGGGACGGTGAAAAACTGTTTTTT. Protein product: CASSLGRDGEKLFF.

This clone was seen only a few times. V usage is TRBV7-2 and J usage is TRBJ2-3, with unresolved D. Trimming removed 1 base from V and 2 bases from J, with 7 bases in between. Germline-derived CDR1 and CDR2 are SGHTA and FQGNSA. This CDR3 has 14 residues. The CDR3, as DNA: TGTGCCAGCAGCTTAGGACACCCCACAGATACGCAGTATTTT. Translating it yields CASSLGHPTDTQYF.

This clone was counted between two and nine times. The rearrangement uses TRBV29-1 and TRBJ2-3; 11 bases are shared with TRBD2. Germline CDR1 SQVTM, CDR2 ANQGSEA. The CDR3 sequence is 14 residues long. After removal of 8 bases from V and 1 base from J, the junction contained 5 bases not matched to a gene. Here the CDR3 DNA reads TGCAGCCTCGGGACTAGCGGCCGCACAGATACGCAGTATTTT. Protein product: CSLGTSGRTDTQYF.

There are a few counts of this clone. J is TRBJ1-3 and V is TRBV14, with D possibly matching TRBD1 (5 bases). Trimming removed 4 bases at V and 3 bases at J, with 10 bases between. Looked up from germline, CDR1 is SGHDN and CDR2 is FVKESK. The CDR3 is 14 amino acids. This CDR3 is CASSRNRLGNTIYF. CDR3 nucleotide sequence: TGTGCCAGCAGCCGAAACAGGCTTGGAAACACCATATATTTT.

The CDR3 region is CASSEARSSNEQFF. For the CDR3, the DNA is TGTGCCAGCAGTGAAGCGCGGTCTTCCAATGAGCAGTTCTTC. This chain links TRBV2 with TRBJ2-1; D not resolved. Germline CDR1 and CDR2: SNHLY and FYNNEI. Trimming cost V 0 bases and J 6 bases, with 9 bases left between them. The length of the CDR3 is 14 residues.

This clone occurred many times. The V and J genes are TRBV28 and TRBJ2-1; tentatively, D is TRBD1 (5 bases). CDR1 is MDHEN, CDR2 SYDVKM, per germline. V lost 6 bases to trimming and J lost 6 bases, with 6 bases between them. CDR3 size: 11 residues. For the CDR3, the DNA is TGTGCCAGCAGGGGGCCCAATGAGCAGTTCTTC. Protein sequence: CASRGPNEQFF.

This chain connects TRBV28 to TRBJ2-7; D is uncertain. This CDR3 has 13 amino acids. CDR1 is MDHEN, CDR2 SYDVKM, per germline. Trimming removed 6 bases at V and 2 bases at J, with 11 bases between. The CDR3 sequence is CASSGDIPYEQYF. The CDR3 DNA follows: TGTGCCAGCAGCGGAGACATTCCCTACGAGCAGTACTTC.

The DNA of the CDR3 is TGTGCCAGCAGTTCCCATACGCTGAGCACAGATACGCAGTATTTT. This encodes CASSSHTLSTDTQYF. This chain uses TRBV28 with TRBJ2-3; D is uncertain. The V gene's germline CDR1 is MDHEN and CDR2 SYDVKM. The CDR3 spans 15 residues. V was pared by 4 bases and J by 0 bases, with 11 bases between.

The chain has TRBV7-9 and TRBJ1-2, with a tentative D call TRBD1 (6 bases). Germline loops: CDR1 SEHNR, CDR2 FQNEAQ (reference sequence). V was shortened by 1 base and J by 2 bases, with 11 bases between the two germline ends. The CDR3 loop spans 15 amino acids. CDR3 sequence: CASSLVVTGNYGYTF. The CDR3 DNA sequence: TGTGCCAGCAGCTTAGTGGTAACAGGGAACTATGGCTACACCTTC. The whole variable domain, remainder taken from reference TRBV7-9 and TRBJ1-2, is DTGVSQNPRHKITKRGQNVTFRCDPISEHNRLYWYRQTLGQGPEFLTYFQNEAQLEKSRLLSDRFSAERPKGSFSTLEIQRTEQGDSAMYLCASSLVVTGNYGYTFGSGTRLTVV.

In this sample, this clone turned up many times. V usage is TRBV14 and J usage is TRBJ2-7; D gene unclear. The V and J ends lost 6 bases and 7 bases respectively, with 16 bases between them. Per germline, CDR1 SGHDN and CDR2 FVKESK. There are 13 residues in the CDR3. The CDR3 sequence: CASSRNPGQEQYF. CDR3 DNA: TGTGCCAGCAGTCGGAATCCGGGCCAGGAGCAGTACTTC. Full variable domain (outside the CDR3, taken from reference TRBV14 and TRBJ2-7): EAGVTQFPSHSVIEKGQTVTLRCDPISGHDNLYWYRRVMGKEIKFLLHFVKESKQDESGMPNNRFLAERTGGTYSTLKVQPAELEDSGVYFCASSRNPGQEQYFGPGTRLTVT.

This clone came up many times. The chain recombines TRBV7-8 with TRBJ1-6; D is unclear. Germline CDR1 reads SGHVS; CDR2 reads FQNEAQ. V lost 3 bases, J lost 3 bases, and 6 bases lay in between. The CDR3 loop spans 14 amino acids. CDR3 DNA: TGTGCCAGCAGCTTTGGAGTCTATAATTCACCCCTCCACTTT. Its protein product is CASSFGVYNSPLHF.

This clone was detected a few times. V is TRBV25-1 and J is TRBJ2-5; perhaps TRBD2 as D (5 bases). This CDR3 contains 15 residues. V was pared by 2 bases and J by 3 bases, with 13 bases between. Germline-derived CDR1 and CDR2 are MGHDK and SYGVNS. The CDR3: CASSEPGSREETQYF. The CDR3 coding sequence is TGTGCCAGCAGTGAACCGGGCTCGAGGGAAGAGACCCAGTACTTC.

This clone was counted a few times. The chain couples TRBV6-5 to TRBJ2-3, with TRBD2 as a possible D gene (5 bases). V was pared by 6 bases and J by 2 bases, with 12 bases between. This CDR3 has 14 residues. CDR1 and CDR2 (germline): MNHEY, SVGAGI. DNA for the CDR3: TGTGCCAGCAGGCGCCTGGAGGTCACAGATACGCAGTATTTT. Protein product: CASRRLEVTDTQYF.

This clone was detected only a few times. In the same sample, other DNA sequences code for this CDR3. The J gene is TRBJ2-5, the V gene TRBV7-2; 7 bases fit TRBD1. The CDR3 contains 15 residues. V dropped 3 bases and J dropped 5; count of bases not matched to a gene: 9. In germline, CDR1 is SGHTA, CDR2 FQGNSA. The CDR3 DNA reads as TGTGCCAGCAGCTTCAAAGGGGGCGGGCGGGAGACCCAGTACTTC. Translation gives CASSFKGGGRETQYF.

The chain is built from TRBV7-3 and TRBJ2-5, with no clear D. Trimming left V 3 bases short and J 2 bases short, with 7 bases between. Germline-derived CDR1 and CDR2 are SGHTA and FQGTGA. The CDR3 is 13 residues long. In nucleotides, the CDR3 is TGTGCCAGCAGCTTGTCAACTCAAGAGACCCAGTACTTC. Its protein product is CASSLSTQETQYF.

The V call is TRBV29-1, the J call TRBJ2-7; 12 bases agree with TRBD1. The CDR3 is 14 residues long. The V and J ends lost 7 bases and 4 bases, in that order; junction bases with no gene match: 8. Germline V lookup: CDR1 SQVTM, CDR2 ANQGSEA. The DNA for the CDR3 is TGCAGCGGGGCGGGACAGGGGGCAGCGTACGAGCAGTACTTC. The encoded protein is CSGAGQGAAYEQYF.

This clone was observed once. CDR3 loop: CASTSRQAMETQYF. In DNA, the CDR3 is TGTGCCAGCACGTCAAGACAGGCCATGGAGACCCAGTACTTC. The chain combines TRBV25-1 with TRBJ2-5; tentative D call: TRBD1 (6 bases). The germline V gene encodes CDR1 MGHDK and CDR2 SYGVNS. The V end lost 7 bases, the J end lost 5 bases, and 17 bases lay between the germline ends. This CDR3 is 14 amino acids long.

The chain is built from TRBV4-1 and TRBJ2-1, with D possibly TRBD1 on 6 matching bases. The V end was cut by 4 bases, the J end by 10 bases, with 11 bases between. CDR1 and CDR2 from the germline V gene are MGHRA and YSYEKL. This CDR3 region has 12 residues. In nucleotides, the CDR3 is TGCGCCAGCAGCCGGGGGCAGGGGGAGCAGTTCTTC. It translates to CASSRGQGEQFF.